The present T cell receptor beta chain was sequenced within a study of beta chain features in type 1 diabetes. Findings of the study overall: PCR might show a preference for shorter templates, equally across patients and controls. Type 1 diabetes patients had fewer VDJ junction insertions and more deletions.

Expressed TCRB transcripts got sequenced, as all isolated RNA was reverse transcribed. A few million reads were obtained on average from naive, central memory and regulatory T cell samples. Using immunoSEQ multiplex PCR, the repertoire was profiled, and TCRdb retains in-frame clones only, with some absent. The sample records hundreds of thousands of clones, over 9.5% being singletons. For this clone: Its specificity is unknown.

Via CD45RO/CCR7/CD25/CD127/CD95/CD27, cells of the CD4+ naive, central memory, regulatory and stem cell-like memory subsets were sorted. In germline, CDR1 is MNHEY, CDR2 SMNVEV (reference sequence). V lost 2 bases and J 0 bases, leaving 8 bases between the germline ends. The CDR3 length is 15 residues. This sequence was found in a woman aged 18 to 35 in good health. The specimen was naive CD4+ T cells from blood. The chain carries TRBV27 and TRBJ2-1; D not resolved. CDR3 coding DNA: TGTGCCAGCAGTTTAAGGCAAAACTCCTACAATGAGCAGTTCTTC. Residues: CASSLRQNSYNEQFF.